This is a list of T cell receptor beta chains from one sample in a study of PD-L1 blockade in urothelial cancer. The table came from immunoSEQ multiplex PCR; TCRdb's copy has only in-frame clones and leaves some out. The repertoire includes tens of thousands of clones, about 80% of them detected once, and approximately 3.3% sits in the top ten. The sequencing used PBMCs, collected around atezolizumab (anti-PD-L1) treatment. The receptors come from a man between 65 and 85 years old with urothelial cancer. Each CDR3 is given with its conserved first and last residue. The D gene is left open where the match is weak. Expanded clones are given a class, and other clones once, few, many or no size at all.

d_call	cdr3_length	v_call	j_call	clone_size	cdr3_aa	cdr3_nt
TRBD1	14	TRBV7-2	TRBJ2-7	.	CASSLTGGPAEQYF	TGTGCCAGCAGCCTCACAGGGGGCCCAGCGGAGCAGTACTTC
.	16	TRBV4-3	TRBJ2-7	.	CASSQAWSQQAHEQYF	TGCGCCAGCAGCCAAGCTTGGAGCCAACAAGCCCACGAGCAGTACTTC
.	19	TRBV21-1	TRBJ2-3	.	CASSKRQGHKSARTDTQYF	TGTGCCAGCAGCAAAAGACAGGGCCATAAATCAGCCCGCACAGATACGCAGTATTTT
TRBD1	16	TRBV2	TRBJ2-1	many	CASSDVTGDSYNEQFF	TGTGCCAGCAGTGACGTGACAGGGGATTCCTACAATGAGCAGTTCTTC
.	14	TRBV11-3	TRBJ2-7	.	CASSSREFAYEQYF	TGTGCCAGCAGCTCCCGGGAGTTTGCCTACGAGCAGTACTTC
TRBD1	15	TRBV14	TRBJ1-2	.	CASSQVWTGMDGYTF	TGTGCCAGCAGCCAAGTTTGGACAGGGATGGATGGCTACACCTTC
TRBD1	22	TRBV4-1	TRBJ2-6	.	CASSQLSPGPAGGSHGANVLTF	TGCGCCAGCAGCCAACTTTCACCGGGGCCGGCAGGGGGATCCCATGGGGCCAACGTCCTGACTTTC
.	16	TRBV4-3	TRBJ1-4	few	CASSRLRGGNNEKLFF	TGCGCCAGCAGCCGCCTCCGCGGCGGAAATAATGAAAAACTGTTTTTT
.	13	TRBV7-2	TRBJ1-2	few	CASSLEGMVGYTF	TGTGCCAGCAGCCTAGAGGGGATGGTTGGCTACACCTTC
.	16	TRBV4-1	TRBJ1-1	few	CASSQDWSRGNTEAFF	TGCGCCAGCAGCCAAGATTGGAGCAGAGGGAACACTGAAGCTTTCTTT
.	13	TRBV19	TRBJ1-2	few	CATQSGWSYGYTF	TGTGCCACCCAGTCGGGTTGGAGCTATGGCTACACCTTC
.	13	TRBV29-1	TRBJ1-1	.	CSVERGSNTEAFF	TGCAGCGTTGAAAGGGGGTCGAACACTGAAGCTTTCTTT
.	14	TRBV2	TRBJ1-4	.	CASSARGGHEKLFF	TGTGCCAGCAGTGCCAGGGGAGGGCATGAAAAACTGTTTTTT
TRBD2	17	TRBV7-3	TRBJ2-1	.	CASSLTRTSGSYNEQFF	TGTGCCAGCAGCTTAACGAGGACTAGCGGTTCCTACAATGAGCAGTTCTTC
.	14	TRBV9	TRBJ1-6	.	CASSLQDLRSPLHF	TGTGCCAGCAGCCTCCAAGACTTGAGGTCACCCCTCCACTTT
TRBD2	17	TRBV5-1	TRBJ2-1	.	CASSSRPLAGGTQGKFF	TGCGCCAGCAGCTCCCGACCCCTAGCGGGAGGTACTCAAGGAAAGTTCTTC
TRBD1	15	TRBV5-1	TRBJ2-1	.	CASSLGGQGLGEQFF	TGCGCCAGCAGCTTGGGGGGACAGGGACTGGGGGAGCAGTTCTTC
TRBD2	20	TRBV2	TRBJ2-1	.	CASSFPAVEKRETLYNEQFF	TGTGCCAGCAGTTTTCCCGCAGTTGAGAAGCGGGAGACGTTATACAATGAGCAGTTCTTC
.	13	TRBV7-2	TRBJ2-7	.	CASSLATGYEQYF	TGTGCCAGCAGCTTAGCAACAGGGTACGAGCAGTACTTC
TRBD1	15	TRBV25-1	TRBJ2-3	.	CASSEGQGFSDTQYF	TGTGCCAGCAGCGAAGGACAGGGGTTCTCAGATACGCAGTATTTT
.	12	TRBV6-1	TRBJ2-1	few	CASSGRRDEQFF	TGTGCCAGCAGTGGACGGAGGGATGAGCAGTTCTTC
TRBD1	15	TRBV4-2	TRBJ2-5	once	CASSQGTGTGETQYF	TGTGCCAGCAGCCAAGGAACCGGGACAGGGGAGACCCAGTACTTC
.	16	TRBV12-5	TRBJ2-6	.	CASGGGLSSGANVLTF	TGTGCTAGTGGTGGGGGCCTCAGCTCTGGGGCCAACGTCCTGACTTTC
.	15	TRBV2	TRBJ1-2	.	CASSLWTSANYGYTF	TGTGCCAGCAGTCTATGGACATCAGCTAACTATGGCTACACCTTC
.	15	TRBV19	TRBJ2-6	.	CASSTHRAGANVLTF	TGTGCCAGTAGTACCCACAGGGCTGGGGCCAACGTCCTGACTTTC
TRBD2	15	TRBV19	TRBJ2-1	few	CASRLAGGPVGEQFF	TGTGCCAGTAGGCTAGCGGGAGGGCCAGTTGGGGAGCAGTTCTTC
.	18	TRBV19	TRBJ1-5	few	CASLSRGGRGMGNQPQHF	TGTGCCAGCCTGAGTCGAGGGGGAAGGGGTATGGGCAATCAGCCCCAGCATTTT